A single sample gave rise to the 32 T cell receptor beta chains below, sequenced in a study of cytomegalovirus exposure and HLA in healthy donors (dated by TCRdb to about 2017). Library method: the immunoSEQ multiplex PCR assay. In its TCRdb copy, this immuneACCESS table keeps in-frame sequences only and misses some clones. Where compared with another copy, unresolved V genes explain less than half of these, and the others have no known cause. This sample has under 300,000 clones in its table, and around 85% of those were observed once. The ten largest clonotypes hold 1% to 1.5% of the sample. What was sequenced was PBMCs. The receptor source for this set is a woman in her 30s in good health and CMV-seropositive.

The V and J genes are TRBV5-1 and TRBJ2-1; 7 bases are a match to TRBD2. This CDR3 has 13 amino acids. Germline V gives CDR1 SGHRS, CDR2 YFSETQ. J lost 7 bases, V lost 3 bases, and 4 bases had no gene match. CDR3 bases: TGCGCCAGCAGCTGGGAGGGGCCTAATGAGCAGTTCTTC. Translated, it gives CASSWEGPNEQFF.

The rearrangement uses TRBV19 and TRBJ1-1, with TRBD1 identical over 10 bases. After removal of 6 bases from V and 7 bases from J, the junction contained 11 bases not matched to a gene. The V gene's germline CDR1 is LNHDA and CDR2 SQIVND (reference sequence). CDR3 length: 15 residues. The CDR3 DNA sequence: TGTGCCAGTAGCCCAATCGCCGGGACAGGGGTTGAAGCTTTCTTT. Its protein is CASSPIAGTGVEAFF.

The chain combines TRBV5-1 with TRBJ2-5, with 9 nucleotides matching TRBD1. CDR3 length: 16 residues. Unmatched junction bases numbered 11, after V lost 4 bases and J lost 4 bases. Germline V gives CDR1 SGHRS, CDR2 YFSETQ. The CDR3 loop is CASSPNPGQGGETQYF. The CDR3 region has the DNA TGCGCCAGCAGCCCTAACCCGGGACAGGGAGGAGAGACCCAGTACTTC.

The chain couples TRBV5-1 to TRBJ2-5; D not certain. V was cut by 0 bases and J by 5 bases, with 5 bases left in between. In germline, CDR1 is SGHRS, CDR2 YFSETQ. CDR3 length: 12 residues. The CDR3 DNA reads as TGCGCCAGCAGCTTGGCCAGGGAGACCCAGTACTTC. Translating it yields CASSLARETQYF.

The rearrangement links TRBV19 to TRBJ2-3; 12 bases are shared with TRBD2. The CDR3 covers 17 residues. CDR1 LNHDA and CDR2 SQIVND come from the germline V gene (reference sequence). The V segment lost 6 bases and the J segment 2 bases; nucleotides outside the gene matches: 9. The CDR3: CASRSWTSGIYTDTQYF. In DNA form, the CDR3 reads TGTGCCAGTAGATCCTGGACTAGCGGGATCTACACAGATACGCAGTATTTT.

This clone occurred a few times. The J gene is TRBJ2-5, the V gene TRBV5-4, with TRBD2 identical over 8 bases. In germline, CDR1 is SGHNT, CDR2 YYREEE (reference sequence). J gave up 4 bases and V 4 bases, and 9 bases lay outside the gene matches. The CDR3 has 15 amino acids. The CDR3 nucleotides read TGTGCCAGCAGCCCGCCGGGGGGGGCAGGAGAGACCCAGTACTTC. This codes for CASSPPGGAGETQYF.

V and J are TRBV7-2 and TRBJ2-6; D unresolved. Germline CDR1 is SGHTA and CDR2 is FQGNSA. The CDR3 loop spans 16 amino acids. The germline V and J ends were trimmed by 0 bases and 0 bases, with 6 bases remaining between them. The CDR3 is CASSLAFLSGANVLTF. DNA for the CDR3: TGTGCCAGCAGCTTAGCCTTCCTCTCTGGGGCCAACGTCCTGACTTTC.

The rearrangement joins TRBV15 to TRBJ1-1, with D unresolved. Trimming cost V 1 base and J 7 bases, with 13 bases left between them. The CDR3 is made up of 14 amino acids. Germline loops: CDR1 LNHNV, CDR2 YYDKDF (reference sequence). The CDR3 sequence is CATSRVSRLNEAFF. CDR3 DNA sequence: TGTGCCACCAGCAGAGTGTCCAGGCTGAATGAAGCTTTCTTT.

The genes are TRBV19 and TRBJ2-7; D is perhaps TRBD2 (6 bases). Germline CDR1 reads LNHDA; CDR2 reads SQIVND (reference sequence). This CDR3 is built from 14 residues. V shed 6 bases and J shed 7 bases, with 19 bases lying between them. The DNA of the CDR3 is TGTGCCAGTAGCGACACGGGACTCGCGGGGGAGCAGTACTTC. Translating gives CASSDTGLAGEQYF.

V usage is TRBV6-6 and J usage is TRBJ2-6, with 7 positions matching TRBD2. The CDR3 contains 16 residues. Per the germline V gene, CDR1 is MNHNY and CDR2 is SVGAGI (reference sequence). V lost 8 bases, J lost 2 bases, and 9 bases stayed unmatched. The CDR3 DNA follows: TGTGCCAGCCTACTCACGGGGGGTGCTGGGGCCAACGTCCTGACTTTC. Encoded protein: CASLLTGGAGANVLTF.

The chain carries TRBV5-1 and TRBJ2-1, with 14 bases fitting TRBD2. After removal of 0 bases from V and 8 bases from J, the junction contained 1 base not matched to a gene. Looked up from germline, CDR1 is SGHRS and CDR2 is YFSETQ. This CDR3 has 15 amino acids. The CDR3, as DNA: TGCGCCAGCAGCTTGGGACTAGCGGGAGGGTATGAGCAGTTCTTC. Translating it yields CASSLGLAGGYEQFF.

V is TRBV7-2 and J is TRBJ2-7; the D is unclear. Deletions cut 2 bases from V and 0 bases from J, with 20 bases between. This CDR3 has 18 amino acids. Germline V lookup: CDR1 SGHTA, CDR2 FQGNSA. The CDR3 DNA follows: TGTGCCAGCAGCTTAAACCCTGTGAAGACTCTACTCTCCTACGAGCAGTACTTC. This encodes CASSLNPVKTLLSYEQYF.

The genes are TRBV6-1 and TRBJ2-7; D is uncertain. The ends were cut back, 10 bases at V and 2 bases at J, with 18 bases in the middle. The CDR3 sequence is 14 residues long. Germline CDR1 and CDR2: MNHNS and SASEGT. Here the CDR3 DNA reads TGTGCCACCTCAATCGGAGCAAGAGCCTACGAGCAGTACTTC. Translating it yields CATSIGARAYEQYF.

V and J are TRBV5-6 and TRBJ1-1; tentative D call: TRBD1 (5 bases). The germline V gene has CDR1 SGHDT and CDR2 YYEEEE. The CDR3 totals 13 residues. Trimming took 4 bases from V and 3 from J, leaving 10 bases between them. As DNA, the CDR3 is TGTGCCAGCAGCCTCGGACACTACACTGAAGCTTTCTTT. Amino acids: CASSLGHYTEAFF.

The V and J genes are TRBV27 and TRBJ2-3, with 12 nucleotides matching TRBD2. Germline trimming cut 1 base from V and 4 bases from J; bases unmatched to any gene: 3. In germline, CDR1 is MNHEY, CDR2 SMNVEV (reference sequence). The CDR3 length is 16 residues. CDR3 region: CASSLLASGRADTQYF. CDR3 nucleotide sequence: TGTGCCAGCAGTTTATTGGCTAGCGGGAGGGCAGATACGCAGTATTTT.

The CDR3 DNA follows: TGTGCCAGCAGCCAGGTAGATGGCTACAATGAGCAGTTCTTC. Its translation: CASSQVDGYNEQFF. This chain joins TRBV4-2 and TRBJ2-1; D uncertain. In germline, CDR1 is LGHNA, CDR2 YNFKEQ. CDR3 length: 14 amino acids. The V gene lost 3 bases and the J gene lost 3 bases, with 9 bases spanning the gap.

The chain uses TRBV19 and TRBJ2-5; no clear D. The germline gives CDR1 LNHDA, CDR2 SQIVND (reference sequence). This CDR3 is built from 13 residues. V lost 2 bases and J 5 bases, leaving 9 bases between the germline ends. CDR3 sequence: CASSILDGETQYF. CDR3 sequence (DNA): TGTGCCAGTAGTATACTAGACGGGGAGACCCAGTACTTC.

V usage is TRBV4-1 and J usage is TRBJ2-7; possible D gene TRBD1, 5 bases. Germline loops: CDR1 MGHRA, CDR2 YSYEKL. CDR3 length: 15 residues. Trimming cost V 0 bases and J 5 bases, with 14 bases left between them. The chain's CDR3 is CASSQDPRTGDEQYF. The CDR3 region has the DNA TGCGCCAGCAGCCAAGATCCCCGCACAGGCGACGAGCAGTACTTC.

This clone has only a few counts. DNA of the CDR3: TGTGCCAGCAGCATACAGTACACCGGGGAGCTGTTTTTT. It encodes CASSIQYTGELFF. This chain joins TRBV14 and TRBJ2-2; D is unresolved. CDR1 SGHDN and CDR2 FVKESK come from the germline V gene. This CDR3 has 13 residues. V was shortened by 5 bases and J by 3 bases, with 7 bases between the two germline ends.

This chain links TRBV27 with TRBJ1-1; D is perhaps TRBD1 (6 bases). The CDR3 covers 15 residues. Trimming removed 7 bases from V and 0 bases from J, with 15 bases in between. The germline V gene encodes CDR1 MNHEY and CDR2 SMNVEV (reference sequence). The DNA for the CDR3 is TGTGCCAGCAAGTCTTTGGGGGCAGTGAACACTGAAGCTTTCTTT. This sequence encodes CASKSLGAVNTEAFF.

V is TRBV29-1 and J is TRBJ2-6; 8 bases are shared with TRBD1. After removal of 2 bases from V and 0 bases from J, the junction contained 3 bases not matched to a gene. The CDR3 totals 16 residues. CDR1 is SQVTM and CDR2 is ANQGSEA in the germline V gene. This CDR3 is CSVERTGSSGANVLTF. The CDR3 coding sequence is TGCAGCGTTGAAAGGACAGGGAGCTCTGGGGCCAACGTCCTGACTTTC.

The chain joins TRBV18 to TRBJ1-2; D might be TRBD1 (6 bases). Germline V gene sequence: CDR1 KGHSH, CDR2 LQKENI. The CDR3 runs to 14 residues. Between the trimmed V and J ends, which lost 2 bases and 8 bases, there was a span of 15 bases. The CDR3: CASSPTGTPQGYTF. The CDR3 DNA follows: TGTGCCAGCTCACCAACGGGGACACCTCAAGGCTACACCTTC.

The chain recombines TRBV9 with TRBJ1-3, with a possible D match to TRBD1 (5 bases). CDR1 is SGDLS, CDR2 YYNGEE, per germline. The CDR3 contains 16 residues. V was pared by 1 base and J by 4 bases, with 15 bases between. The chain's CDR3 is CASSVLSVGRGNTIYF. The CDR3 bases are TGTGCCAGCAGCGTACTATCAGTGGGGCGGGGAAACACCATATATTTT. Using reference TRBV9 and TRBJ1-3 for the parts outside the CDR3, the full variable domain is DSGVTQTPKHLITATGQRVTLRCSPRSGDLSVYWYQQSLDQGLQFLIQYYNGEERAKGNILERFSAQQFPDLHSELNLSSLELGDSALYFCASSVLSVGRGNTIYFGEGSWLTVV.

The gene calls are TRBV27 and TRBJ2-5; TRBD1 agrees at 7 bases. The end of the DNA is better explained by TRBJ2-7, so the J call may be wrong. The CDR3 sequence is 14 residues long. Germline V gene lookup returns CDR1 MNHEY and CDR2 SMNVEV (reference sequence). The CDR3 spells CASSQGGPSYEQYF. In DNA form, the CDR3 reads TGTGCCAGCAGCCAAGGGGGCCCTTCCTACGAGCAGTACTTC.

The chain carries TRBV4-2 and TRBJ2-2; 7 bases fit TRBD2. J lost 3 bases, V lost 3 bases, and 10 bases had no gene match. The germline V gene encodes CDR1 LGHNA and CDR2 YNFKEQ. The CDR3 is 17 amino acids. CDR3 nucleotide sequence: TGTGCCAGCAGCCAGTATAGAGGCGGGAGCGACACCGGGGAGCTGTTTTTT. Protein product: CASSQYRGGSDTGELFF.

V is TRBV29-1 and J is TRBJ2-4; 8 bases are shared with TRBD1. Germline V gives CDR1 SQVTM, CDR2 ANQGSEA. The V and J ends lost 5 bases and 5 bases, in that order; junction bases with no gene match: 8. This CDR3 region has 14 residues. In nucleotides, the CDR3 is TGCAGCGTTTCAGGGGGCAGTTGGGAAAACATTCAGTACTTC. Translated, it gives CSVSGGSWENIQYF. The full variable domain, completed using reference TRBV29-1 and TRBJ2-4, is SAVISQKPSRDICQRGTSLTIQCQVDSQVTMMFWYRQQPGQSLTLIATANQGSEATYESGFVIDKFPISRPNLTFSTLTVSNMSPEDSSIYLCSVSGGSWENIQYFGAGTRLSVL.

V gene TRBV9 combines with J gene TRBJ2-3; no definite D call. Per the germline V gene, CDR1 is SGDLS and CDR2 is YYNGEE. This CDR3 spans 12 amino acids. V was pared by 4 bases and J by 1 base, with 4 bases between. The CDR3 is CASSTRTDTQYF. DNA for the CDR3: TGTGCCAGCAGCACACGCACAGATACGCAGTATTTT.

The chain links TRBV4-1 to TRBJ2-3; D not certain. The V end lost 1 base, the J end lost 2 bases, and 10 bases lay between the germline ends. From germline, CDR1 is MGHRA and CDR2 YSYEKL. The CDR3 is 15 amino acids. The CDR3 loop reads CASSQARLVTDTQYF. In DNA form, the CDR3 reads TGCGCCAGCAGCCAAGCCCGACTCGTCACAGATACGCAGTATTTT.

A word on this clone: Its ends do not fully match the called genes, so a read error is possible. The CDR3 DNA reads TGTGCCAGCAGTGAAGCGTATCTGGGACAGGGCGTTAGAAGCTTC. Its protein is CASSEAYLGQGVRSF. The rearrangement links TRBV6-1 to TRBJ1-2; 9 bases align to TRBD1. Germline V CDR1 and CDR2: MNHNS, SASEGT. This CDR3 has 15 amino acids.

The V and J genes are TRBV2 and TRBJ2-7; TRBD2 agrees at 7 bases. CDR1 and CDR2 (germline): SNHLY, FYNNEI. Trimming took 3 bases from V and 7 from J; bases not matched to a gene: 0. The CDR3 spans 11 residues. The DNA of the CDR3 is TGTGCCAGCAGTGAGGGGGGGGAGCAGTACTTC. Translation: CASSEGGEQYF. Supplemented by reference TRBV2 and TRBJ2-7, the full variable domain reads EPEVTQTPSHQVTQMGQEVILRCVPISNHLYFYWYRQILGQKVEFLVSFYNNEISEKSEIFDDQFSVERPDGSNFTLKIRSTKLEDSAMYFCASSEGGEQYFGPGTRLTVT.

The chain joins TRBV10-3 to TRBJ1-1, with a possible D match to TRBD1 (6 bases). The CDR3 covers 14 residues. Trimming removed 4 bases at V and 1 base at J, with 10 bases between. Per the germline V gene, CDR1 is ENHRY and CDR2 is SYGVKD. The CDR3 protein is CAISVGARNTEAFF. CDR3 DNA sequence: TGTGCCATCAGTGTGGGGGCAAGGAACACTGAAGCTTTCTTT.

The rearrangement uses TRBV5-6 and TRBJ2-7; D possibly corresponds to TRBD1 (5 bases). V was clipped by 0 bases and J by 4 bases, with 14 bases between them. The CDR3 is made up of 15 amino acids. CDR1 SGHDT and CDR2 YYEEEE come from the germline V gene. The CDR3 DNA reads TGTGCCAGCAGCTTGGGGTCTACAGGAGTTTACGAGCAGTACTTC. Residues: CASSLGSTGVYEQYF.